One and the same sample provided the 3 T cell receptor beta chains below, sequenced in a study of OX40 agonist ivuxolimab in advanced cancers. Produced via immunoSEQ multiplex PCR; TCRdb's table is partial and in-frame only. This table has more than 55,000 clones, about 88% appearing once. This material consisted of CD4+ or CD8+ T cells sorted from blood, taken in a trial of the OX40 agonist ivuxolimab. Every receptor here comes from an adult with an advanced solid tumor such as melanoma, head and neck, liver or kidney cancer.

This chain links TRBV5-6 with TRBJ1-1, with 8 bases lining up with TRBD1. The germline V gene has CDR1 SGHDT and CDR2 YYEEEE. The CDR3 totals 17 residues. V lost 1 base, J lost 4 bases, and 12 bases stayed unmatched. CDR3 nucleotide sequence: TGTGCCAGCAGCTTGCGGCAGGGGGCTTTTAGTTTCACTGAAGCTTTCTTT. Encoded protein: CASSLRQGAFSFTEAFF.

The rearrangement links TRBV7-2 to TRBJ2-5; maybe TRBD2 (6 bases). Germline loops: CDR1 SGHTA, CDR2 FQGNSA. V was cut by 4 bases and J by 7 bases, with 16 bases left in between. CDR3 length equals 14 residues. CDR3 sequence reads: CASSSSTRSGTQYF. In DNA, the CDR3 is TGTGCCAGCAGCTCTTCGACTAGGTCGGGGACCCAGTACTTC.

J is TRBJ2-5 and V is TRBV28, with D perhaps TRBD2 (6 bases). V lost 1 base and J lost 4, with 16 bases in between. This CDR3 comprises 16 residues. CDR1 is MDHEN, CDR2 SYDVKM, per germline. CDR3 coding DNA: TGTGCCAGCAGTTTATTAACGGGAGAGGTCGGAGAGACCCAGTACTTC. This translates into CASSLLTGEVGETQYF.